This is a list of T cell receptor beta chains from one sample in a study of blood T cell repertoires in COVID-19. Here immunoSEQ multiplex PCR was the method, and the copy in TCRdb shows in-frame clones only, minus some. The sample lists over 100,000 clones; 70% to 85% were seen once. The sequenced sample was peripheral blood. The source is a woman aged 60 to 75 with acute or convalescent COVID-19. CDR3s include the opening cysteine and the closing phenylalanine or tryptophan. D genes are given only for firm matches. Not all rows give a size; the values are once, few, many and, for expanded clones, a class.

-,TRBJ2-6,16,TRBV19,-,CASSKGGLSGANVLTF,TGTGCCAGTAGTAAAGGAGGGCTCTCTGGGGCCAACGTCCTGACTTTC
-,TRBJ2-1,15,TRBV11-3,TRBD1,CASSLRTGNHNEQFF,TGTGCCAGCAGCCTCCGGACAGGTAACCACAATGAGCAGTTCTTC
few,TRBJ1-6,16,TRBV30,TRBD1,CAWSVLRQGGGSPLHF,TGTGCCTGGAGTGTCCTAAGACAGGGTGGGGGTTCACCCCTCCACTTT
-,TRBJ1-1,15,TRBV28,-,CASSLFHRAGTEAFF,TGTGCCAGCAGTTTATTCCACAGGGCCGGCACTGAAGCTTTCTTT
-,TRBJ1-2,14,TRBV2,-,CASSSEGGSYGYTF,TGTGCCAGCAGTTCCGAAGGGGGTTCCTATGGCTACACCTTC
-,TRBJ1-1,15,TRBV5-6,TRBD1,CASTTQGAGPTEAFF,TGTGCCAGCACCACCCAGGGGGCAGGGCCCACTGAAGCTTTCTTT
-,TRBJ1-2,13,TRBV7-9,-,CASSLRGGGGYTF,TGTGCCAGCAGCTTACGGGGAGGAGGTGGCTACACCTTC
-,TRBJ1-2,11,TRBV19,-,CASSIGQSYTF,TGTGCCAGTAGTATCGGACAATCCTACACCTTC
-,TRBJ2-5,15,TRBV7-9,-,CASSLAGHSQETQYF,TGTGCCAGCAGCTTAGCCGGTCATTCGCAAGAGACCCAGTACTTC
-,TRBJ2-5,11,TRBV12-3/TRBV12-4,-,CASSSGKTQYF,TGTGCCAGCAGTTCAGGCAAGACCCAGTACTTC
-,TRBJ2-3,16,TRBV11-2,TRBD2,CASSLPGLAGISTQYF,TGTGCCAGCAGCTTACCGGGACTAGCGGGGATCAGTACGCAGTATTTT
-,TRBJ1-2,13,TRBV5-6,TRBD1,CASSYGQGAGYTF,TGTGCCAGCAGCTACGGACAGGGGGCTGGCTACACCTTC
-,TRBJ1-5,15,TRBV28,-,CASSLSTVSNQPQHF,TGTGCCAGCAGTTTAAGTACAGTTAGCAATCAGCCCCAGCATTTT
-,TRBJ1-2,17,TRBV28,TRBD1,CASSLGQGGAGNYGYTF,TGTGCCAGCAGTTTAGGGCAAGGGGGCGCGGGTAACTATGGCTACACCTTC
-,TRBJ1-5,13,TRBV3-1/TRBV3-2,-,CASSQMTGQPQHF,TGTGCCAGCAGCCAAATGACGGGTCAGCCCCAGCATTTT
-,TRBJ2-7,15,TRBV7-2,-,CASSLQASPTYEQYF,TGTGCCAGCAGCTTACAGGCCTCCCCCACCTACGAGCAGTACTTC
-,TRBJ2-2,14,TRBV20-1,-,CSASPPGSAGELFF,TGCAGTGCTAGTCCACCAGGGTCGGCCGGGGAGCTGTTTTTT
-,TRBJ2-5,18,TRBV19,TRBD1,CASSIGQGAKRSSETQYF,TGTGCCAGTAGTATCGGACAGGGGGCGAAGAGGTCATCAGAGACCCAGTACTTC
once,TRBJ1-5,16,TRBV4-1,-,CASSQEAGLLNQPQHF,TGCGCCAGCAGCCAAGAGGCAGGGCTCCTTAATCAGCCCCAGCATTTT
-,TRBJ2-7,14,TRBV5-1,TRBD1,CASSLWDRISEQYF,TGCGCCAGCAGCTTGTGGGACAGGATCTCCGAGCAGTACTTC
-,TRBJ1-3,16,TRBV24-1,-,CATSDPDRDSGNTIYF,TGTGCCACCAGTGATCCGGACAGAGACTCTGGAAACACCATATATTTT
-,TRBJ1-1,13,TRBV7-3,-,CASSTQVNTEAFF,TGTGCCAGCAGCACGCAGGTGAACACTGAAGCTTTCTTT
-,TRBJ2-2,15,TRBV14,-,CASSRSGLVTGELFF,TGTGCCAGCAGCCGTAGCGGCTTAGTCACCGGGGAGCTGTTTTTT
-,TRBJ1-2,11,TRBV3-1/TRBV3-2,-,CASLSLGGYTF,TGTGCCAGCCTAAGTCTTGGTGGCTACACCTTC
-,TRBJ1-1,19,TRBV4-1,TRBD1,CASSPTYRTGRLGGTEAFF,TGCGCCAGCAGCCCAACCTATAGGACAGGGAGGCTCGGGGGCACTGAAGCTTTCTTT
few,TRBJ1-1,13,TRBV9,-,CASKGGDGTEAFF,TGTGCCAGCAAAGGGGGGGACGGCACTGAAGCTTTCTTT
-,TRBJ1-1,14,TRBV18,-,CASSPPRGRTEAFF,TGTGCCAGCTCACCGCCGCGAGGGAGAACTGAAGCTTTCTTT
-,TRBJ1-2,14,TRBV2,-,CASKGRETNYGYTF,TGTGCCAGCAAGGGGAGGGAAACTAACTATGGCTACACCTTC
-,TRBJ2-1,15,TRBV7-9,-,CASSLGDGSYNEQFF,TGTGCCAGCAGCTTAGGAGATGGCTCCTACAATGAGCAGTTCTTC
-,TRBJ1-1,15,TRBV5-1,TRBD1,CASRQTGAGNTEAFF,TGCGCCAGCAGGCAGACAGGGGCGGGGAACACTGAAGCTTTCTTT
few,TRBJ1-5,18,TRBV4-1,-,CASSQAGARGLGNQPQHF,TGCGCCAGCAGCCAAGCAGGGGCGCGTGGTCTGGGCAATCAGCCCCAGCATTTT
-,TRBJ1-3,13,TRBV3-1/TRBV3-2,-,CASQDFSGNTIYF,TGTGCCAGCCAAGACTTCTCTGGAAACACCATATATTTT
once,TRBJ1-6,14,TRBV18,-,CASSPGVGGSPLHF,TGTGCCAGCTCACCCGGGGTAGGAGGGTCACCCCTCCACTTT
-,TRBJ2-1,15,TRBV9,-,CASSVDSGRSGEQFF,TGTGCCAGCAGCGTAGATAGTGGCAGGAGCGGTGAGCAGTTCTTC
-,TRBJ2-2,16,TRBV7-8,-,CASSLAHTLNTGELFF,TGTGCCAGCAGCTTAGCGCATACCCTAAACACCGGGGAGCTGTTTTTT
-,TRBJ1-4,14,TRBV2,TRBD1,CASRTGATNEKLFF,TGTGCCAGCCGTACAGGGGCGACTAATGAAAAACTGTTTTTT
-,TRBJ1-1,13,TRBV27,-,CASRGGGGTEAFF,TGTGCCAGCAGGGGCGGGGGGGGCACTGAAGCTTTCTTT
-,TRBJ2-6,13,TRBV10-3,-,CATLRAGANVLTF,TGTGCCACCCTGAGGGCTGGGGCCAACGTCCTGACTTTC
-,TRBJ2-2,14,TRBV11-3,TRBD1,CASSSSTGNGELFF,TGTGCCAGCAGCTCTTCGACAGGGAACGGGGAGCTGTTTTTT
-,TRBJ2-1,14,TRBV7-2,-,CASSSPIGHGEQFF,TGTGCCAGCAGCTCCCCCATAGGACACGGTGAGCAGTTCTTC
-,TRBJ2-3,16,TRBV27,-,CASTRLWGPYRHTQYF,TGTGCCAGCACGCGTTTGTGGGGCCCCTACCGCCATACGCAGTATTTT
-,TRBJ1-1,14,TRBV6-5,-,CASSYSSGDTEAFF,TGTGCCAGCAGTTACTCGAGTGGAGACACTGAAGCTTTCTTT
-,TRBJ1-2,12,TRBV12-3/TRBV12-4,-,CATGGNLYGYTF,TGTGCCACCGGAGGGAACCTGTATGGCTACACCTTC
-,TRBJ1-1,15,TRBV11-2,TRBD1,CASSLGRPGQSEAFF,TGTGCCAGCAGCTTAGGGCGTCCGGGACAGTCTGAAGCTTTCTTT
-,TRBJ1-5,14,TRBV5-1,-,CASSPVGGVQPQHF,TGCGCCAGCAGCCCTGTCGGGGGGGTCCAGCCCCAGCATTTT
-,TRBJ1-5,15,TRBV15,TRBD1,CATSRDQGVGQPQHF,TGTGCCACCAGCAGAGACCAGGGGGTAGGACAGCCCCAGCATTTT
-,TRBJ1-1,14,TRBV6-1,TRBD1,CASSYPGGNTEAFF,TGTGCCAGCAGTTATCCAGGGGGAAACACTGAAGCTTTCTTT
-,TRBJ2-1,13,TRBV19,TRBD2,CATIGLGYNEQFF,TGTGCCACTATAGGACTAGGGTACAATGAGCAGTTCTTC
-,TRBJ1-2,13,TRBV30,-,CAWSRGLSYGYTF,TGTGCCTGGAGCCGGGGACTGAGCTATGGCTACACCTTC